The clone carrying this T cell receptor (beta chain) has only one observation. The antigen remains undetermined. From 9 to 10 ml of fresh peripheral blood, PBMCs were isolated. Unmatched junction bases numbered 14, after V lost 5 bases and J lost 2 bases. Germline V gene lookup returns CDR1 SGHTA and CDR2 FQGNSA. The CDR3 is made up of 19 amino acids. This entry belongs to a study of T cells in Graves' hyperthyroidism and ophthalmopathy. General study findings and limits: Most expanded thyroid clonotypes above 0.001 also appeared in blood. Ophthalmopathy was model-predicted a median roughly 6.5 months pre-onset.

TCR beta CDR3 regions were amplified from RNA transcripts. Primed by the HTBI set, a first-round RT-PCR was run on the TCR CDR3. TCRdb processed the multiplex PCR reads anew with MiXCR; each CDR3 protein has one entry. This table has 500,000 to 650,000 distinct CDR3 sequences, approximately 17% appearing once. V is TRBV7-2 and J is TRBJ2-5, with 13 positions matching TRBD2. Material: blood. This receptor was identified in a woman aged 18 to 35 with Graves' ophthalmopathy. The CDR3 DNA is TGTGCCAGCAGCAGAGTCGGGGGTGGACTAGCGGGAGAACAAGAGACCCAGTACTTC. It translates to CASSRVGGGLAGEQETQYF.